The 2 T cell receptor beta chains reported below all come from one sample, sequenced in a study of blood T cell repertoires in COVID-19. The protocol was immunoSEQ multiplex PCR, while the TCRdb copy is restricted to in-frame clones and leaves out a portion. This sample has 65,000 to 85,000 clones, with about four fifths found just once. Material for sequencing was peripheral blood. The receptor set was obtained from a woman aged 60-75 years with acute or convalescent COVID-19.

The rearrangement links TRBV7-9 to TRBJ1-1, with D tentatively TRBD1 (5 bases). The germline V and J ends were trimmed by 5 bases and 1 base, with 14 bases remaining between them. CDR3 length equals 15 residues. CDR1 and CDR2 from the germline V gene are SEHNR and FQNEAQ (reference sequence). CDR3 DNA sequence: TGTGCCAGCAGCCCATTACCGGGGGGGAACACTGAAGCTTTCTTT. Translating gives CASSPLPGGNTEAFF.

The CDR3, as DNA: TGCGCCAGCAGCAACCGGACAGGGACCTACAATGAGCAGTTCTTC. It specifies CASSNRTGTYNEQFF. The V call is TRBV5-1, the J call TRBJ2-1, with 8 bases fitting TRBD1. The junction had 5 bases not matched to a gene; V was cut back by 4 bases and J by 2 bases. CDR3 length: 15 amino acids. Germline V gives CDR1 SGHRS, CDR2 YFSETQ.